This T cell receptor beta chain was retrieved from a study of post-analysis software for immune sequencing data. Study observations and caveats: In patients, TRBV5-6, TRBV5-1 and TRBV20-1 belonged to five TRBV segments found more frequently than in controls. A significant reduction in normalized Chao1 diversity was observed in multiple sclerosis patients versus controls.

TCR beta cDNA libraries included unique molecular identifiers. Each CDR3 protein gets one entry after TCRdb re-called the PCR reads with MiXCR. The sample shows about half a million distinct CDR3 sequences, nearly 45% of them seen only once. The germline V and J ends were trimmed by 5 bases and 7 bases, with 12 bases remaining between them. In germline, CDR1 is MNHEY, CDR2 SVGAGI. The CDR3 is 13 amino acids. In regard to this clonotype: Its antigen is currently unknown.

The chain links TRBV6-5 to TRBJ1-5; D may be TRBD1 (5 bases). Material for sequencing was blood. This clonotype was sampled from a girl aged 10-17 years with multiple sclerosis. The CDR3 nucleotides read TGTGCCAGCAGTCAGGGCCGGGGACAGCCCCAGCATTTT. Its protein product is CASSQGRGQPQHF.